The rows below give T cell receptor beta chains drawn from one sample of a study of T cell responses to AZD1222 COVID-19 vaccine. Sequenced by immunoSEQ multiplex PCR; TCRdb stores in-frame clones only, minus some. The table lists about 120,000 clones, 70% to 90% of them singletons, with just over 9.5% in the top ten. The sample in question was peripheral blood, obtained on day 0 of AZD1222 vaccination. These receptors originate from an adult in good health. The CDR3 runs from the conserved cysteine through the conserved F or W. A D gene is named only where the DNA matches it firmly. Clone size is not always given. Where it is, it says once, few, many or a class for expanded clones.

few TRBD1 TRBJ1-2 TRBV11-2 CASSLGQGGYGYTF TGTGCCAGCAGCTTGGGACAGGGCGGCTATGGCTACACCTTC
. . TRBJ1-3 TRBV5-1 CASSLGWGTGNTIYF TGCGCCAGCAGCTTGGGTTGGGGCACTGGAAACACCATATATTTT
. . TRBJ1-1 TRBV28 CASRQQGNTEAFF TGTGCCAGCAGGCAGCAGGGAAACACTGAAGCTTTCTTT
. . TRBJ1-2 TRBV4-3 CASSQGEWGNYGYTF TGCGCCAGCAGCCAAGGCGAATGGGGTAACTATGGCTACACCTTC
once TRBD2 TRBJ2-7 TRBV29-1 CSVLAGGGYEQYF TGCAGCGTGCTAGCGGGAGGGGGGTACGAGCAGTACTTC
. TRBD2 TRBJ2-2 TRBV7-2 CASSLGLVAGELFF TGTGCCAGCAGCCTCGGACTAGTGGCCGGGGAGCTGTTTTTT
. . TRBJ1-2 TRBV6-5 CASAPGGNYGYTF TGTGCCAGCGCCCCGGGGGGCAACTATGGCTACACCTTC
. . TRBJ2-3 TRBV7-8 CASSPPRNTQYF TGTGCCAGCAGCCCCCCAAGGAATACGCAGTATTTT
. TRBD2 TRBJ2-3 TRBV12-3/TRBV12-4 CASRSGVTDTQYF TGTGCCAGCCGTAGCGGGGTCACAGATACGCAGTATTTT
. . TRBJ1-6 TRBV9 CASSVEGRGESPLHF TGTGCCAGCAGCGTAGAGGGCAGGGGTGAATCACCCCTCCACTTT
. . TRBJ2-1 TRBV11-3 CASRLGFHDNEQFF TGTGCCAGCAGGCTTGGGTTTCACGACAATGAGCAGTTCTTC
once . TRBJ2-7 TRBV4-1 CASSQVGGSYEQYF TGCGCCAGCAGCCAAGTAGGGGGAAGCTACGAGCAGTACTTC
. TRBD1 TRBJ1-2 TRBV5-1 CASGAVGTGGEGYTF TGCGCCAGCGGCGCAGTGGGGACAGGGGGCGAAGGCTACACCTTC
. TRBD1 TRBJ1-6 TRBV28 CASSTPRRDRVSSPLHF TGTGCCAGCAGTACCCCCCGCCGGGACAGGGTGAGTTCACCCCTCCACTTT
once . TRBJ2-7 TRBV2 CASTKVSTSYEQYF TGTGCCAGCACTAAGGTCTCAACCAGCTACGAGCAGTACTTC
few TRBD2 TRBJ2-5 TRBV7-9 CASSLRAGVETQYF TGTGCCAGCAGCTTACGTGCGGGAGTAGAGACCCAGTACTTC
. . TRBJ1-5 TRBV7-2 CASSSTGHPNQPQHF TGTGCCAGCAGCTCGACTGGGCACCCCAATCAGCCCCAGCATTTT
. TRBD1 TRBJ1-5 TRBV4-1 CASSQDRGPNQPQHF TGCGCCAGCAGCCAAGACAGGGGGCCCAATCAGCCCCAGCATTTT
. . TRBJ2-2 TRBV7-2 CASSLTRARTGELFF TGTGCCAGCAGCTTAACGAGGGCGCGAACCGGGGAGCTGTTTTTT
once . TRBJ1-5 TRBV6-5 CASSYSTGNSNQPQHF TGTGCCAGCAGTTACTCGACTGGGAATAGCAATCAGCCCCAGCATTTT
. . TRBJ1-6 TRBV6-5 CASSYESYNSPLHF TGTGCCAGCAGTTACGAGAGCTATAATTCACCCCTCCACTTT
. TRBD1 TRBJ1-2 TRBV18 CASSLQGTRGGYTF TGTGCCAGCTCACTACAGGGGACGCGCGGGGGATACACCTTC
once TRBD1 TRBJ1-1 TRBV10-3 CAISEQGQLNTEAFF TGTGCCATCAGTGAGCAGGGACAGCTGAACACTGAAGCTTTCTTT
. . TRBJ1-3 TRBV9 CASSALGSGNTIYF TGTGCCAGCAGCGCCTTGGGCTCTGGAAACACCATATATTTT
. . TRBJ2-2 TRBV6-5 CAAGTRDPGELFF TGTGCCGCCGGTACTAGAGATCCCGGGGAGCTGTTTTTT
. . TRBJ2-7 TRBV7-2 CASSPDRSYEQYF TGTGCCAGCAGCCCTGACAGGTCCTACGAGCAGTACTTC
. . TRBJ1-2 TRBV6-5 CASSYSIGQPGYGYTF TGTGCCAGCAGTTACTCGATTGGACAGCCGGGCTATGGCTACACCTTC
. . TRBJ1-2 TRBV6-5 CASNVGNYGYTF TGTGCCAGCAATGTAGGGAACTATGGCTACACCTTC
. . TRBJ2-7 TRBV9 CASSVDGRSYEQYF TGTGCCAGCAGCGTAGACGGCCGGAGCTACGAGCAGTACTTC
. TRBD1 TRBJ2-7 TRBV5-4 CASSVTGAYIDEQYF TGTGCCAGCAGCGTGACAGGGGCCTACATCGACGAGCAGTACTTC
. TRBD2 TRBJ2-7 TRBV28 CASTHPSWGGEQYF TGTGCCAGCACCCATCCCTCATGGGGGGGGGAGCAGTACTTC
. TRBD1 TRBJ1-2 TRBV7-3 CASSPGQDYGYTF TGTGCCAGCAGCCCGGGACAGGACTATGGCTACACCTTC
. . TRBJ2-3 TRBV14 CASSQLRTASTDTQYF TGTGCCAGCAGCCAACTAAGGACAGCTAGCACAGATACGCAGTATTTT
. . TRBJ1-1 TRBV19 CASTLYTEAFF TGTGCCAGTACCCTCTACACTGAAGCTTTCTTT
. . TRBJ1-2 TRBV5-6 CASSSRGLNYGYTF TGTGCCAGCAGCTCCAGGGGACTGAACTATGGCTACACCTTC
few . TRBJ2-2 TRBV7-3 CASSLTGASNTGELFF TGTGCCAGCAGCTTGACGGGAGCGTCGAACACCGGGGAGCTGTTTTTT
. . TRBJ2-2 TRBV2 CASIGGWHANTGELFF TGTGCCAGCATTGGGGGTTGGCACGCAAACACCGGGGAGCTGTTTTTT
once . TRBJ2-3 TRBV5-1 CASSSALSTDTQYF TGCGCCAGCAGCTCCGCTCTAAGCACAGATACGCAGTATTTT
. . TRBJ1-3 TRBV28 CASRKPGTGNTIYF TGTGCCAGCCGTAAACCCGGGACAGGAAACACCATATATTTT
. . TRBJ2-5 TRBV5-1 CASSLQAEETQYF TGCGCCAGCAGCTTGCAGGCAGAAGAGACCCAGTACTTC
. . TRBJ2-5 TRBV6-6 CASSYWGGKETQYF TGTGCCAGCAGTTACTGGGGAGGAAAAGAGACCCAGTACTTC
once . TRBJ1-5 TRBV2 CASSEESGASQPQHF TGTGCCAGCAGTGAAGAATCGGGGGCAAGTCAGCCCCAGCATTTT
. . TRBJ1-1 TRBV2 CAGTSNTEAFF TGTGCCGGAACATCGAACACTGAAGCTTTCTTT
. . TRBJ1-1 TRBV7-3 CASSLGGMTEAFF TGTGCCAGCAGCTTAGGGGGTATGACTGAAGCTTTCTTT
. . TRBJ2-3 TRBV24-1 CATSVQGDTQYF TGTGCCACCAGCGTGCAGGGTGATACGCAGTATTTT
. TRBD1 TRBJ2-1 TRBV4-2 CASSQDPERGPYNEQFF TGTGCCAGCAGCCAAGATCCGGAGAGGGGGCCCTACAATGAGCAGTTCTTC
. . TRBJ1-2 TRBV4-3 CASSQGDSVDYGYTF TGCGCCAGCAGCCAAGGGGACTCAGTGGACTATGGCTACACCTTC
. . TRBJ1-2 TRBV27 CASSLSIAGKYGYTF TGTGCCAGCAGTTTATCGATAGCCGGAAAGTATGGCTACACCTTC
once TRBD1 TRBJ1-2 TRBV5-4 CASSGQGPYGYTF TGTGCCAGCAGCGGACAGGGACCCTATGGCTACACCTTC
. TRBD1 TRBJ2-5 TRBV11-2 CASSMRDRDQETQYF TGTGCCAGCAGCATGCGGGACAGGGACCAAGAGACCCAGTACTTC